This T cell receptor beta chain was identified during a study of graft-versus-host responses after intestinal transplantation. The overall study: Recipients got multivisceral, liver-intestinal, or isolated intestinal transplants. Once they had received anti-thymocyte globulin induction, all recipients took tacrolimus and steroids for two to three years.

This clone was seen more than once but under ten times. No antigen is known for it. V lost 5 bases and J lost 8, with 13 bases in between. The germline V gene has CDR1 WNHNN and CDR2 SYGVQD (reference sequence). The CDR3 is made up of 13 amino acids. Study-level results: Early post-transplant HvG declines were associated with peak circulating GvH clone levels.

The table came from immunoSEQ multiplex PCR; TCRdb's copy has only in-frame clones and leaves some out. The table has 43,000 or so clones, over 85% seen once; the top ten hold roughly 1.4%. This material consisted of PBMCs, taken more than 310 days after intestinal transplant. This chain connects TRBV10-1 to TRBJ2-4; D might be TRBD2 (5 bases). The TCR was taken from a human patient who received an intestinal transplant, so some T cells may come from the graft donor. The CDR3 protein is CASSPIPGDIQYF. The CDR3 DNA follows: TGCGCCAGCAGTCCGATCCCCGGGGACATTCAGTACTTC.